This paragraph reports one TCR beta chain. The source of the sample is a study of T-cell reconstitution after alpha-beta-depleted transplantation in children. The CDR3 spans 12 residues. Unmatched junction bases numbered 1, after V lost 8 bases and J lost 4 bases. Molecular barcoding with unique molecular identifiers was used for the TCRbeta library. MiXCR was run by TCRdb on the PCR reads, yielding one entry per CDR3 protein. The sample consists of hundreds of thousands of distinct CDR3 sequences, roughly 25% of them appearing once. The chain carries TRBV23-1 and TRBJ1-1, with 10 bases lining up with TRBD1. TRBV23-1 is an open reading frame, and its role is uncertain. The specimen comprised PBMCs, mostly from graft donor cells, sampled 360 days after TCRalphabeta/CD19-depleted stem cell transplant. The origin of this receptor is a female patient aged 2-9 years who had a stem cell transplant for congenital amegakaryocytic thrombocytopenia, so the T cells may come from the graft donor. The CDR3 bases are TGCGCCAGCCGGGACAGGGGCACTGAAGCTTTCTTT. Translating it yields CASRDRGTEAFF.